This T cell receptor (beta chain) derives from a study of blood T cell repertoires in COVID-19. Study-level information: The cDNA or gDNA used as material had been derived from T cells, B-cell-depleted T cells, or PBMCs.

Some clones are missing from TCRdb's copy, which holds only in-frame ones; the method was immunoSEQ multiplex PCR. Among 100,000 to 150,000 clones listed, about 80% were seen once. This CDR3 has 12 residues. The ends were cut back, 6 bases at V and 5 bases at J, with 10 bases in the middle. This clonotype originated in a woman in her forties or fifties with acute or convalescent COVID-19. The sequenced material came from peripheral blood. This chain links TRBV12-3 or TRBV12-4 with TRBJ2-5; a possible D gene is TRBD1 (6 bases). The CDR3 region is CASSRGWETQYF. CDR3 sequence (DNA): TGTGCCAGCAGCAGGGGTTGGGAGACCCAGTACTTC.